This T cell receptor (beta chain) was obtained from a study of Ad26.COV2.S vaccination and SARS-CoV-2 variants. For the study at large: Into the muscle, Ad26.COV2.S was dosed once or twice, 56 days apart.

The table came from immunoSEQ multiplex PCR; TCRdb's copy has only in-frame clones and leaves some out. The profile shows about 480,000 clones, around 88% of them singletons. The study, taken as a whole, reports: Researchers cautioned that TCR breadth and depth analyses may have underestimated total T cell responses. Compared with placebo recipients, vaccine recipients had higher spike-specific TCR breadth.

Regarding treatment: approximately 18 received Ad26.COV2.S at low or high dose, single or two shots; about 5 received placebo; per-sample allocation not given. Day 63 after the first vaccine or placebo injection was the time point for sampling. This CDR3 is built from 12 residues. V lost 2 bases and J lost 4, with 9 bases in between. From germline, CDR1 is GTSNPN and CDR2 SVGIG (reference sequence). Details on this clone: Its antigen is currently unknown.

The sample here was peripheral blood, taken in a trial of Ad26.COV2.S vaccine versus placebo. This TCR was sampled from a person between 18 and 59 years old who received the Ad26.COV2.S COVID-19 vaccine or a placebo. The J gene is TRBJ2-7, the V gene TRBV30; TRBD2 is a possible D gene (5 bases). CDR3 DNA: TGTGCCTGGAGTTTGAGAGGGTACGAGCAGTACTTC. Translating it yields CAWSLRGYEQYF.